The TCR beta chain described here comes from a study of CD8 T cells in ankylosing spondylitis (dated by TCRdb to about 2017). For context, the study as a whole: The study profiled T cell receptor beta repertoires in healthy donors and ankylosing spondylitis patients to find disease-linked TCR variants. Samples of peripheral blood were taken, and for ankylosing spondylitis patients, synovial fluid was collected as well. The whole study cohort included roughly 110 healthy donors and under 30 ankylosing spondylitis patients. Broad study findings and their caveats: Some TCR beta motif variants had previously been reported in synovial fluid and blood of reactive arthritis patients, which suggested common disease-initiation mechanisms. A TCR beta motif of roughly 8 highly homologous amino acid variants appeared characteristic of blood from ankylosing spondylitis patients. Significant enrichment of the disease-linked clones was reported in matched synovial fluid samples from ankylosing spondylitis patients. The disease-linked clones had a CD8+ phenotype and were found at relatively low frequencies in peripheral blood.

The sequencer was an Illumina HiSeq 2500. Quantitative 5'-RACE with molecular barcodes was the method used to prepare the TCR beta libraries. From the authors' description of their analysis: To identify disease-linked TCR variants, a new computational method was used, one built on a probabilistic model of VDJ rearrangement. TCRdb applied fastp at Q25 and MiXCR to the public reads, then kept only in-frame beta chains. Merged by CDR3 protein, the rows form single entries marked with the most common genes and DNA. None of the V and J calls come from the authors' own analysis; TCRdb made them. In this sample the table shows under 200,000 distinct CDR3 sequences, 9.8% of which occur a single time. The ten top clones hold about 15% of the sample. The germline V gene specifies MNHEY as CDR1 and SVGAGI as CDR2. The trim is 2 bases for V and 2 bases for J, with a gap of 13 bases between the germline ends. The CDR3 numbers 15 residues from cysteine through phenylalanine. The read is trimmed to its CDR3 DNA, 45 bases read in frame from base 1.

This clonotype was detected many times. Its specific antigen is unknown. No base quality values were provided; no much bigger clone lies one nucleotide off. Sequenced: blood, either unsorted or a sorted T cell fraction (not recorded which). The chain was built from TRBV6-5 and TRBJ2-7, with no confidently assigned D gene. The clonotype was recovered from a female donor with ankylosing spondylitis or in good health (not recorded which). The CDR3 region reads CASSYLTGAAYEQYF. The sequenced DNA is TGTGCCAGCAGTTACCTTACGGGCGCAGCCTACGAGCAGTACTTC.